These 9 T cell receptor beta chains were all obtained from the same sample, sequenced in a study of T cell changes during pregnancy in multiple sclerosis. The table came from immunoSEQ multiplex PCR; TCRdb's copy has only in-frame clones and leaves some out. The sample lists about 51,000 clones, just over 90% occurring once. The sequenced sample was peripheral blood, obtained in the second trimester of pregnancy. These TCRs come from a female donor with multiple sclerosis, enrolled in a pregnancy study.

J is TRBJ2-1 and V is TRBV9; D is perhaps TRBD2 (5 bases). V gave up 0 bases and J gave up 2 bases, with 12 bases separating them. CDR3 length equals 16 residues. Per germline, CDR1 SGDLS and CDR2 YYNGEE. The CDR3 bases are TGTGCCAGCAGCGTAGGGAACAGCGGACCCTACAATGAGCAGTTCTTC. Translating it yields CASSVGNSGPYNEQFF.

The V and J genes are TRBV11-2 and TRBJ2-7, with TRBD1 identical over 12 bases. From germline, CDR1 is SGHAT and CDR2 FQNNGV. V shed 6 bases and J 3 bases; nucleotides not matched to a gene: 6. The CDR3 has 15 amino acids. CDR3 loop: CASSFGTGGLYEQYF. The CDR3 bases are TGTGCCAGCAGTTTCGGGACAGGGGGCCTCTACGAGCAGTACTTC.

The chain carries TRBV4-3 and TRBJ1-2; a possible D gene is TRBD1 (6 bases). Trimming shortened V by 4 bases and J by 7 bases, and 16 bases separated the two germline ends. The CDR3 length is 14 residues. Germline CDR1 is LGHNA and CDR2 is YSLEER. DNA for the CDR3: TGCGCCAGCAGCCCATTCCGGGGGGGCAGTGGCTACACCTTC. Residues: CASSPFRGGSGYTF.

This clone was observed once. The chain joins TRBV9 to TRBJ1-2, with 9 nucleotides matching TRBD1. The V and J ends lost 4 bases and 5 bases, in that order; junction bases with no gene match: 3. The CDR3 has 13 amino acids. Germline assignment: CDR1 SGDLS and CDR2 YYNGEE. The CDR3 nucleotides read TGTGCCAGCAGCACAGGGGGCATTTATGGCTACACCTTC. It encodes CASSTGGIYGYTF.

The V and J genes are TRBV27 and TRBJ1-5; TRBD1 agrees at 8 bases. Germline CDR1 is MNHEY and CDR2 is SMNVEV (reference sequence). J gave up 11 bases and V 6 bases, and 21 bases lay outside the gene matches. The length of the CDR3 is 17 residues. For the CDR3, the DNA is TGTGCCAGCAGCAGCTTATTGGACAGGGATAGGAGGAAGGCCCAGCATTTT. Translation: CASSSLLDRDRRKAQHF.

The V gene is TRBV5-1, the J gene TRBJ1-1; no clear D gene. Germline V gene data show CDR1 as SGHRS and CDR2 as YFSETQ. With 5 bases removed from V and 1 base from J, the gap between germline ends came to 6 bases. This CDR3 contains 12 residues. CDR3 coding DNA: TGCGCCAGCAGTACGGGGAACACTGAAGCTTTCTTT. This gives the protein CASSTGNTEAFF.

V and J are TRBV7-3 and TRBJ1-1; no firm D call. V lost 6 bases, J lost 0 bases, and 23 bases lay in between. CDR1 and CDR2 from the germline V gene are SGHTA and FQGTGA. CDR3 size: 18 residues. The CDR3 DNA is TGTGCCAGCAGAGATAAAGACACCCTAAAGGAGGTGAACACTGAAGCTTTCTTT. Its protein is CASRDKDTLKEVNTEAFF. The full variable domain, in which reference TRBV7-3 and TRBJ1-1 provide the parts outside the CDR3, is GAGVSQTPSNKVTEKGKYVELRCDPISGHTALYWYRQSLGQGPEFLIYFQGTGAADDSGLPNDRFFAVRPEGSVSTLKIQRTERGDSAVYLCASRDKDTLKEVNTEAFFGQGTRLTVV.

In DNA, the CDR3 is TGTGCCAGCAGACCGATCGGACAGTCCTACAATGAGCAGTTCTTC. Residues: CASRPIGQSYNEQFF. V and J are TRBV27 and TRBJ2-1, with TRBD1 as a possible D gene (6 bases). Between the trimmed V and J ends, which lost 6 bases and 1 base, there was a span of 13 bases. The CDR3 covers 15 residues. Looked up from germline, CDR1 is MNHEY and CDR2 is SMNVEV (reference sequence).

The chain employs TRBV11-2 and TRBJ2-7; 9 bases are shared with TRBD2. With V trimmed by 3 bases and J by 7 bases, 4 bases remained unmatched. Germline CDR1 and CDR2: SGHAT and FQNNGV. The length of the CDR3 is 13 residues. CDR3 in amino acids: CASSFGTSWEQYF. CDR3 bases: TGTGCCAGCAGCTTCGGGACTAGCTGGGAGCAGTACTTC.